This T cell receptor beta chain was recovered during a study of Tregs in tolerant kidney transplant recipients. Generated by immunoSEQ multiplex PCR, the TCRdb table keeps only in-frame clones and is missing some. The repertoire holds approximately 60,000 clones, with 95% to 98% as singletons. The V gene lost 5 bases and the J gene lost 1 base, with 8 bases spanning the gap. The germline CDR1 and CDR2 sequences are SEHNR and FQNEAQ (reference sequence). This CDR3 is built from 14 residues. Sequencing was performed on Tregs from blood, taken before the transplant. The chain uses TRBV7-9 and TRBJ2-2, with a tentative D call TRBD2 (6 bases). This receptor was obtained from a human donor who received a combined kidney and bone marrow transplant. CDR3 loop: CASSLEGNTGELFF. CDR3 bases: TGTGCCAGCAGCCTGGAGGGGAACACCGGGGAGCTGTTTTTT.